This T cell receptor beta chain was identified in a study of T cell changes during pregnancy in multiple sclerosis (dated by TCRdb to the late 2010s). In terms of the full investigation: Changes in the T cell repertoire over the course of pregnancy were examined in this study in women with multiple sclerosis.

CDR1 and CDR2 are read off the germline V gene as SGDLS and YYNGEE. Deletion took 0 bases off V and 2 bases off J, with a span of 8 bases between the germline ends. The CDR3, from cysteine to phenylalanine, totals 14 residues. CDR3 DNA only is kept here, 42 bases in frame from base 1. This clone came up once. Which antigen it targets is not known. Base-call qualities are not available, and no considerably larger clone is one nucleotide away. Libraries were constructed by the immunoSEQ multiplex PCR assay. In its TCRdb copy, this immuneACCESS table keeps in-frame sequences only and misses some clones. Where compared with another copy, unresolved V genes explain less than half of these, and the others have no known cause. The table for this sample lists 95,000 to 150,000 clones; roughly 92% of them were counted only once. The ten largest account for roughly 6.2% of the sample.

The rearrangement combines TRBV9 with TRBJ2-5; matching of 6 bases hints at TRBD2 as the D gene. The sequence came from a female donor with multiple sclerosis, enrolled in a pregnancy study. Specimen: peripheral blood, collected before pregnancy. The DNA sequence reads TGTGCCAGCAGCGTAGCTGGGGGGCAAGAGACCCAGTACTTC. Its translation reads: CASSVAGGQETQYF. The CDR3 plus the reference TRBV9 and TRBJ2-5 genes for the other parts give the full variable domain: DSGVTQTPKHLITATGQRVTLRCSPRSGDLSVYWYQQSLDQGLQFLIQYYNGEERAKGNILERFSAQQFPDLHSELNLSSLELGDSALYFCASSVAGGQETQYFGPGTRLLVL.